The clone carrying this TCR beta chain was picked up a small number of times. These data belong to a study of blood T cell repertoires in COVID-19. As for the study in general: The cDNA or gDNA used as material had been derived from T cells, B-cell-depleted T cells, or PBMCs.

CDR3 length equals 12 residues. V lost 7 bases and J 2 bases, leaving 9 bases between the germline ends. CDR1 is GTSNPN, CDR2 SVGIG, per germline (reference sequence). Generated by immunoSEQ multiplex PCR, the TCRdb table keeps only in-frame clones and is missing some. The table includes about 480,000 clones, roughly 88% detected once. This TCR was sampled from a woman aged 45 to 65 with COVID-19, enrolled during active disease. Sample: peripheral blood. This chain connects TRBV30 to TRBJ1-5, with D perhaps TRBD1 (5 bases). The CDR3 nucleotides read TGTGCCTCCTCCAGGGGCAATCAGCCCCAGCATTTT. This gives the protein CASSRGNQPQHF.